The clone carrying this T cell receptor (beta chain) was detected ten times or more. Its antigen is not known. Each CDR3 protein is one row after TCRdb ran MiXCR on the PCR reads. The repertoire consists of approximately 670,000 distinct CDR3 sequences, with 20% occurring once and the leading ten covering roughly 0.9%. There are 15 residues in the CDR3. After removal of 6 bases from V and 4 bases from J, the junction contained 7 bases not matched to a gene. The data were obtained in a study of molecular identifiers for immune sequencing clone quantification. Study-wide results and caveats: One cell's worth of spiked Jurkat TCR RNA was reportedly detectable among 850,000 to 1,000,000 naive cells.

In the sort, naive CD8 T cells were defined as CD8+CD4-CCR7+CD45RA+. The clonotype comes from a human donor in good health. Some libraries in this study had Jurkat cell RNA spiked in. The sample taken for sequencing was naive CD8+ T cells from blood, with Jurkat cell RNA spiked in. The subset was: FACS-sorted CD8+CD4-CCR7+CD45RA+ naive T cells. The rearrangement joins TRBV12-3 or TRBV12-4 to TRBJ2-1, with 9 bases identical to TRBD1. CDR3 protein: CASSPGTGLYNEQFF. The CDR3 DNA reads TGTGCCAGCAGCCCCGGGACAGGGCTTTACAATGAGCAGTTCTTC.